This T cell receptor beta chain is from a study of blood T cells in healthy people across ages. The germline CDR1 and CDR2 sequences are SQVTM and ANQGSEA. There are 15 residues in the CDR3. V lost 6 bases, J lost 3 bases, and 9 bases stayed unmatched. This clonotype was found many times. Its specificity is not known. Whole-study findings and limits: Naive and antigen-experienced cells were not separated, limiting conclusive comparison. Across the age range, TCR beta diversity per million T cells fell in a roughly linear way.

Alongside a J-beta primer mix, a sample-barcoded 5' primer served in a second PCR lasting 7 to 11 cycles. TCRdb re-called the 5' RACE reads with MiXCR, one entry per CDR3 protein. This table has approximately 1,100,000 distinct CDR3 sequences, more than 40% appearing once. This receptor was taken from a woman aged 55-70 years in good health. The sequencing input was blood. The rearrangement uses TRBV29-1 and TRBJ2-3; TRBD2 aligns across 10 bases. CDR3 DNA sequence: TGCAGCGTGACCGGTGCTAGCGGGAGAACAGATACGCAGTATTTT. Translation: CSVTGASGRTDTQYF.